One and the same sample provided the 13 T cell receptor beta chains below, sequenced in a study of blood T cell repertoires in COVID-19 (dated by TCRdb to 2018 to 2020). The library was generated by the immunoSEQ multiplex PCR assay. This immuneACCESS table, as held by TCRdb, lists in-frame sequences with V and J called but not all clones. Of the missing ones, under half trace to an unresolved V gene in checked studies; the others have no known cause. For this sample there are about 150,000 clones; about 77% appear just once. The ten largest clones represent roughly 4.2% of the sample. The material sequenced was peripheral blood. These receptors originate from a man in his fifties or sixties with acute or convalescent COVID-19.

J is TRBJ2-7 and V is TRBV5-1, with TRBD2 matching 8 bases. The CDR3 runs to 16 residues. Trimming removed 2 bases from V and 7 bases from J; junction bases left unmatched: 14. Germline V lookup: CDR1 SGHRS, CDR2 YFSETQ. This chain's CDR3 is CASSFGKLAEVREQYF. As DNA, the CDR3 is TGCGCCAGCAGCTTCGGTAAACTAGCGGAGGTAAGGGAGCAGTACTTC.

This clone appeared a few times. In nucleotides, the CDR3 is TGTGCCAGCAGTGCACGCCCGACAGGGGGCAATTCACCCCTCCACTTT. Protein product: CASSARPTGGNSPLHF. The gene calls are TRBV27 and TRBJ1-6; TRBD1 matches at 10 bases. The CDR3 consists of 16 residues. V shed 5 bases, J shed 7 bases, and the junction held 8 bases outside the gene matches. Germline values: CDR1 MNHEY, CDR2 SMNVEV (reference sequence).

The CDR3 spells CASSPPGGSRWAFF. CDR3 coding DNA: TGTGCCAGCAGTCCCCCAGGAGGGTCCCGTTGGGCTTTCTTT. The chain has TRBV28 and TRBJ1-1; unclear D gene. V was pared by 5 bases and J by 11 bases, with 21 bases between. CDR1 and CDR2 from the germline V gene are MDHEN and SYDVKM. The CDR3 contains 14 residues. The complete variable domain, with remaining parts taken from reference TRBV28 and TRBJ1-1, reads DVKVTQSSRYLVKRTGEKVFLECVQDMDHENMFWYRQDPGLGLRLIYFSYDVKMKEKGDIPEGYSVSREKKERFSLILESASTNQTSMYLCASSPPGGSRWAFFGQGTRLTVV.

The V and J genes are TRBV10-3 and TRBJ2-3, with TRBD1 matching 11 bases. This CDR3 has 20 amino acids. From germline, CDR1 is ENHRY and CDR2 SYGVKD. The V and J ends lost 6 bases and 0 bases, in that order; junction bases with no gene match: 17. This CDR3 is CAISRTGGGKTLSSTDTQYF. As DNA, the CDR3 is TGTGCCATCAGCAGGACAGGGGGCGGTAAGACCCTTTCTAGCACAGATACGCAGTATTTT.

The V call is TRBV4-2, the J call TRBJ2-3, with TRBD2 matching over 9 bases. This CDR3 region has 15 residues. CDR1 and CDR2 from the germline V gene are LGHNA and YNFKEQ. The V and J ends lost 4 bases and 4 bases, in that order; junction bases with no gene match: 6. The CDR3 loop reads CASSPSGGRADTQYF. The CDR3 nucleotides read TGTGCCAGCAGCCCCTCCGGCGGGAGGGCAGATACGCAGTATTTT.

The chain carries TRBV19 and TRBJ2-6; 10 nucleotides match TRBD1. Trimming took 6 bases from V and 0 from J; bases not matched to a gene: 11. This CDR3 has 19 residues. Germline CDR1 is LNHDA and CDR2 is SQIVND (reference sequence). The CDR3 sequence is CASSSYAGQGFSGANVLTF. CDR3 coding DNA: TGTGCCAGTAGCTCTTATGCGGGACAGGGGTTCTCTGGGGCCAACGTCCTGACTTTC.

The V and J genes are TRBV12-5 and TRBJ1-2; a possible D gene is TRBD1 (6 bases). Per the germline V gene, CDR1 is LGHNT and CDR2 is FRNRAP. The CDR3 has 17 amino acids. The V gene lost 1 base and the J gene lost 4 bases, with 19 bases spanning the gap. The CDR3, as DNA: TGTGCTAGTGGTTTGGGTTCTTTGGCCACAGGGTTCTATGGCTACACCTTC. This translates into CASGLGSLATGFYGYTF.

The chain uses TRBV24-1 and TRBJ2-1; a weak D match, TRBD2 (6 bases). CDR3 size: 17 residues. CDR1 is KGHDR, CDR2 SFDVKD, per germline. V was cut by 4 bases and J by 3 bases, with 18 bases left in between. The CDR3 sequence is CATSDSWTSGDYNEQFF. CDR3 DNA sequence: TGTGCCACCAGTGACTCCTGGACCTCGGGAGACTACAATGAGCAGTTCTTC.

This sequence joins TRBV7-8 and TRBJ2-1, with 7 positions matching TRBD1. V gave up 1 base and J gave up 3 bases; unmatched junction bases: 6. CDR1 SGHVS and CDR2 FQNEAQ come from the germline V gene. The CDR3 length is 16 residues. The CDR3 protein is CASSLGDRENYNEQFF. The CDR3, as DNA: TGTGCCAGCAGCTTAGGTGACAGGGAGAACTACAATGAGCAGTTCTTC.

This clone was counted a few times. V and J are TRBV5-1 and TRBJ1-4; 7 bases are shared with TRBD1. The CDR3 length is 15 residues. The J segment lost 4 bases and the V segment lost 5 bases, leaving 8 bases of the junction unmatched. Germline CDR1 reads SGHRS; CDR2 reads YFSETQ. CDR3 nucleotides: TGCGCCAGCAGTGATCAGACAGGGTTTAATGAAAAACTGTTTTTT. Its translation: CASSDQTGFNEKLFF.

V gene TRBV5-8 combines with J gene TRBJ2-1; TRBD2 aligns across 8 bases. The V gene end was trimmed by 2 bases and the J gene end by 3 bases; junction bases not matched to a gene: 4. The CDR3 covers 15 residues. From germline, CDR1 is SGHTS and CDR2 YDEGEE. Here the CDR3 DNA reads TGTGCCAGCAGCTTAGCGGGAGTTTACTACAATGAGCAGTTCTTC. Translated: CASSLAGVYYNEQFF.

The chain has TRBV2 and TRBJ1-6; D unresolved. The CDR3 is 15 amino acids. Germline V gene lookup returns CDR1 SNHLY and CDR2 FYNNEI. V was pared by 6 bases and J by 0 bases, with 9 bases between. CDR3 sequence (DNA): TGTGCCAGCAGACGTAGCAGCTCCTATAATTCACCCCTCCACTTT. It translates to CASRRSSSYNSPLHF.

This clone was picked up a small number of times. The chain employs TRBV7-6 and TRBJ2-7; D is possibly TRBD2 (6 bases). CDR3 length: 18 amino acids. The germline V gene has CDR1 SGHVS and CDR2 FNYEAQ. V lost 1 base and J 0 bases, leaving 19 bases between the germline ends. CDR3 loop: CASSLGSGVSLSSYEQYF. CDR3 bases: TGTGCCAGCAGCTTAGGGTCGGGGGTGAGCCTCAGCTCCTACGAGCAGTACTTC.